This TCR beta chain originates from a study of T cells expressing NK-cell markers. Study observations and caveats: The CD3+CD56-NKG2C+ fraction of a handful of donors was likewise dominated by these clonotypes.

As to this clonotype: Its antigen remains unidentified.

Synthesis of TCR beta cDNA relied on 5'RACE template switching carrying UMIs. TCRdb processed the 5' RACE reads again and assigns one entry to each CDR3 protein, with no DNA. This sample's table reports 6,500 to 9,500 distinct CDR3 sequences. Per the germline V gene, CDR1 is SGHNT and CDR2 is YENEEA. The CDR3 spans 14 residues. Sequencing was carried out using blood T cells: a sorted CD56 or NKG2C T cell subset, CD4+ or CD8+ T cells, or bulk PBMC T cells (not recorded which). The rearrangement uses TRBV11-3 and TRBJ2-3. The TCR was taken from a man aged 18 to 70 in good health. The CDR3 sequence: CASSLYASSDTQYF.